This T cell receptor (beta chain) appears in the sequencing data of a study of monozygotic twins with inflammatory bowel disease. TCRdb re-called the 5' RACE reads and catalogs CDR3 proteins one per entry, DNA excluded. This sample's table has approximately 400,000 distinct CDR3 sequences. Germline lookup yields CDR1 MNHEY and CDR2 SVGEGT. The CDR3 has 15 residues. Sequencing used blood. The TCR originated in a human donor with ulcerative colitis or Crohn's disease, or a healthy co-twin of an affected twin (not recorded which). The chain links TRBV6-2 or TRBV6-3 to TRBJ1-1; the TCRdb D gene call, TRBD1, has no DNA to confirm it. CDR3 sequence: CASSSLTGSNTEAFF.